This is a list of T cell receptor beta chains from one sample in a study of blood T cell repertoires in COVID-19. The data were produced by immunoSEQ multiplex PCR, yet TCRdb's version contains in-frame clones alone and is incomplete. Here the sample spans hundreds of thousands of clones, more than 75% being singletons. The sequencing input was PBMCs or T cells enriched from blood (not recorded which). Receptors were obtained from a man aged 25-40 years with acute COVID-19. Each CDR3 is given with its conserved first and last residue. The order of the fields is V gene, J gene, clone size, D gene, CDR3 DNA, CDR3 protein. D genes are given only for firm matches. Only some rows state a clone size, as once, few, many or a class for expanded clones.

>TRBV2|TRBJ1-5|NA|TRBD1
TGTGCCAGCAGTAGCCCGGGACAGGGGGGGATCAGCCCCCAGCATTTT
CASSSPGQGGISPQHF
>TRBV21-1|TRBJ2-3|many|NA
TGTGCCAGCAGCAAGCCCCGAGGACTAGCGGGGGGCCGGCTTCCTAGCACAGATACGCAGTATTTT
CASSKPRGLAGGRLPSTDTQYF
>TRBV15|TRBJ1-4|NA|NA
TGTGCCACCAGCGGATGGGCAGCAACTAATGAAAAACTGTTTTTT
CATSGWAATNEKLFF
>TRBV7-5|TRBJ1-5|NA|NA
TGTGTCAGAAGCTTAGACCGCAGGGGGCCGGGTTTGAGGAGCAATCAGCCCCAGCATTTT
CVRSLDRRGPGLRSNQPQHF
>TRBV2|TRBJ2-7|NA|NA
TGTGCCAGCAATGGGCCTCAGGTGTGGGAGCAGTACTTC
CASNGPQVWEQYF
>TRBV27|TRBJ2-7|NA|TRBD2
TGTGCCAGCAGTATGGGACTAGCCTACGAGCAGTACTTC
CASSMGLAYEQYF
>TRBV10-3|TRBJ1-5|NA|NA
TGTGCCATCAGTGACGGCGGGCAGCCCCAGCATTTT
CAISDGGQPQHF
>TRBV28|TRBJ2-7|once|NA
TGTGCCAGCAGCATGACACGGTTCGCCTACGAGCAGTACTTC
CASSMTRFAYEQYF
>TRBV4-1|TRBJ1-1|NA|NA
TGCGCCAGCAGCCAATCAATAAAGCGTGAAGCTTTCTTT
CASSQSIKREAFF
>TRBV28|TRBJ1-1|NA|NA
TGTGCCAGCCTGCGACACGTAACCGGTGAAGCTTTCTTT
CASLRHVTGEAFF
>TRBV30|TRBJ2-2|NA|NA
TGTGCCTGGAGGAGCCTTACGAACACCGGGGAGCTGTTTTTT
CAWRSLTNTGELFF
>TRBV6-5|TRBJ2-3|NA|TRBD1
TGTGCCAGCAGGACAGGGAGCACAGATACGCAGTATTTT
CASRTGSTDTQYF
>TRBV7-3|TRBJ2-3|once|TRBD2
TGTGCCAGCAGCTTAACGGGCGGGGGGACCACAGATACGCAGTATTTT
CASSLTGGGTTDTQYF
>TRBV7-9|TRBJ1-1|NA|TRBD1
TGTGCCAGCAGCCTAACAGGGGGCCGGGGTGAAGCTTTCTTT
CASSLTGGRGEAFF
>TRBV2|TRBJ1-4|NA|TRBD1
TGTGCCTCCCGGACAGGGTGGGGTGAAAAACTGTTTTTT
CASRTGWGEKLFF
>TRBV7-2|TRBJ2-2|NA|TRBD2
TGTGCCAGCAGCCCGACTAGCGGGGCGAACACCGGGGAGCTGTTTTTT
CASSPTSGANTGELFF
>TRBV5-1|TRBJ1-4|NA|NA
TGCGCCAGCAGCTTACAGGGAAATAATGAAAAACTGTTTTTT
CASSLQGNNEKLFF
>TRBV7-6|TRBJ1-2|NA|TRBD1
TGTGCCAGCAGCCGGACAGGGGCGGATGGCTACACCTTC
CASSRTGADGYTF
>TRBV13|TRBJ1-2|NA|NA
TGTGCCAGCAGCTTGGACAGAGCCTATGGCTACACCTTC
CASSLDRAYGYTF
>TRBV25-1|TRBJ2-5|NA|NA
TGTGCCAGCAGTTGGCACCAAGAGACCCAGTACTTC
CASSWHQETQYF
>TRBV2|TRBJ2-1|NA|TRBD2
TGTGCCAGCAGTTCTAGCGGGGGGGCCTGGAATGAGCAGTTCTTC
CASSSSGGAWNEQFF
>TRBV11-2|TRBJ1-6|NA|NA
TGTGCCAGCAGCTTAGCGACAGGAGGATCACCCCTCCACTTT
CASSLATGGSPLHF
>TRBV5-4|TRBJ1-1|NA|TRBD1
TGTGCCAGCAGCTGGGACAGGGGGCGGAACACTGAAGCTTTCTTT
CASSWDRGRNTEAFF
>TRBV10-1|TRBJ1-1|NA|NA
TGCGCCAGCAGTGAGTCCGGGGGTCGTAACACTGAAGCTTTCTTT
CASSESGGRNTEAFF
>TRBV6-4|TRBJ2-1|NA|TRBD2
TGTGCCAGCAGTGTATTAGCGGGGGGGCAGCAGTTCTTC
CASSVLAGGQQFF
>TRBV6-1|TRBJ1-1|few|NA
TGTGCCAGCAGTGAAGCGCTTGGGGGGACCACTGAAGCTTTCTTT
CASSEALGGTTEAFF
>TRBV10-3|TRBJ1-4|NA|TRBD1
TGTGCCATCAGTGACCAACAGGGGCCAACTAATGAAAAACTGTTTTTT
CAISDQQGPTNEKLFF
>TRBV10-1|TRBJ1-1|NA|NA
TGCGCCAGCAGTGGACACATGAACACTGAAGCTTTCTTT
CASSGHMNTEAFF
>TRBV18|TRBJ1-2|NA|NA
TGTGCCAGCTCACCACCGGGAGAGGTCTATGGCTACACCTTC
CASSPPGEVYGYTF
>TRBV28|TRBJ1-4|NA|NA
TGTGCCAGCAGTTTGGCGGCGTCGGAAAAACTGTTTTTT
CASSLAASEKLFF
>TRBV5-6|TRBJ2-7|NA|NA
TGTGCCAGCAGCTTGTTGGGAGGAAACGAGCAGTACTTC
CASSLLGGNEQYF
>TRBV14|TRBJ1-6|NA|NA
TGTGCCAGCAGTCTTGGTGCGAATTCACCCCTCCACTTT
CASSLGANSPLHF
>TRBV5-1|TRBJ2-7|NA|TRBD1
TGCGCCAGCAGCTTGGAACAGGGGGTTCCCTACGAGCAGTACTTC
CASSLEQGVPYEQYF
>TRBV9|TRBJ2-1|NA|NA
TGTGCCAGCAGCACGATCCAGGGGGGAGAGCAGTTCTTC
CASSTIQGGEQFF
>TRBV19|TRBJ1-1|NA|NA
TGTGCCAGTAGTATAACCCTGGGGAGAACTGAAGCTTTCTTT
CASSITLGRTEAFF
>TRBV10-1|TRBJ2-3|NA|NA
TGCGCCAGCAGTGAGAGGGAGAAAGATACGCAGTATTTT
CASSEREKDTQYF
>TRBV28|TRBJ2-7|once|TRBD1
TGTGCCAGCAGTGAGACCGGGACAGAGTTCACCTACGAGCAGTACTTC
CASSETGTEFTYEQYF
>TRBV18|TRBJ2-1|NA|TRBD2
TGTGCCAGCTCTCGACTAGCGGGGGGAAACAATGAGCAGTTCTTC
CASSRLAGGNNEQFF
>TRBV2|TRBJ1-5|NA|NA
TGTGCCAGCAGTGACCCCGAGTATAGCAATCAGCCCCAGCATTTT
CASSDPEYSNQPQHF
>TRBV15|TRBJ2-7|NA|NA
TGTGCCACCAGCAGCGATTCCGAGACAGGCTACGAGCAGTACTTC
CATSSDSETGYEQYF
>TRBV18|TRBJ1-1|NA|NA
TGTGCCAGCTCAGGACAGTCGAACACTGAAGCTTTCTTT
CASSGQSNTEAFF
>TRBV3-1/TRBV3-2|TRBJ2-1|NA|NA
TGTGCCAGCAGCCACAGGGGGGACTACAATGAGCAGTTCTTC
CASSHRGDYNEQFF
>TRBV25-1|TRBJ1-5|NA|NA
TGTGCCAGCAGTGGAACAGCCTCTAGCAATCAGCCCCAGCATTTT
CASSGTASSNQPQHF
>TRBV6-5|TRBJ1-5|NA|TRBD1
TGTGCCAGCAGTCCCTGGGACAGTGGACAGCCCCAGCATTTT
CASSPWDSGQPQHF
>TRBV10-1|TRBJ2-7|NA|TRBD1
TGCGCCAGCAGTGACCCAGGGGGATACGAGCAGTACTTC
CASSDPGGYEQYF